This is a list of T cell receptor beta chains from one sample in a study of shared clonotypes between healthy human individuals. Clones were sequenced by immunoSEQ multiplex PCR, and TCRdb holds only the in-frame ones, with some missing. The data contain about 2 million clones, approximately 95% of them singletons. The specimen sequenced was naive CD8+ T cells sorted from blood. The receptors shown here come from a man between 18 and 35 years old in good health. Both conserved end residues are part of each CDR3. A D gene is named only where the DNA matches it firmly. Size is stated for part of the rows, as once, few or many counts, or as a class when the clone is expanded.

abundance	v_gene	d_gene	j_gene	len	CDR3nt	CDR3aa
-	TRBV25-1	-	TRBJ2-5	15	TGTGCCAGCAGTGAGGGCGGGGAACCGCAAGAGACCCAGTACTTC	CASSEGGEPQETQYF
few	TRBV19	-	TRBJ1-2	12	TGTGCCAGTAGTATAGACAGCTATGGCTACACCTTC	CASSIDSYGYTF
-	TRBV10-1	-	TRBJ1-2	13	TGCGCCAACCCCGGGACCCAGTCGGATGGCTACACCTTC	CANPGTQSDGYTF
-	TRBV10-3	TRBD1	TRBJ2-3	16	TGTGCCATCAGTGAGTCCTCACAGGGGGAAGCAGATACGCAGTATTTT	CAISESSQGEADTQYF
-	TRBV29-1	-	TRBJ2-7	13	TGCAGCGTCCGGGACAAGGATCACTACGAGCAGTACTTC	CSVRDKDHYEQYF
-	TRBV4-3	-	TRBJ2-3	16	TGCGCCAGCAGCCAAGATTTAGGGATAGCCACAGATACGCAGTATTTT	CASSQDLGIATDTQYF
once	TRBV7-9	TRBD2	TRBJ2-7	16	TGTGCCAGCAGCTTGGTCTTGGGACTAGCGGGATGGGAGCAGTACTTC	CASSLVLGLAGWEQYF
-	TRBV29-1	TRBD1	TRBJ2-3	14	TGCAGCGGGAAGGACAGGGCTAGGGCAGATACGCAGTATTTT	CSGKDRARADTQYF
-	TRBV6-5	-	TRBJ2-3	15	TGTGCCAGCAGCGCTGGGACACTTCGCACAGATACGCAGTATTTT	CASSAGTLRTDTQYF
-	TRBV11-2	TRBD2	TRBJ2-3	14	TGTGCCAGCAGCACTGCGGGGGGCGTAGATACGCAGTATTTT	CASSTAGGVDTQYF
once	TRBV30	-	TRBJ2-4	12	TGTGCCTGGTCGGGGGCCAAAAACATTCAGTACTTC	CAWSGAKNIQYF
-	TRBV2	TRBD1	TRBJ1-2	13	TGTGCCAGCATTAACCGGGACAGGGATGGCTACACCTTC	CASINRDRDGYTF
-	TRBV5-4	TRBD1	TRBJ1-2	14	TGTGCCAGCAGCCTGCGGACAGGGGGCTATGGCTACACCTTC	CASSLRTGGYGYTF
-	TRBV2	-	TRBJ2-2	15	TGTGCCAGCAATTCCGGTCTACAAGGGGCCGGGGAGCTGTTTTTT	CASNSGLQGAGELFF
-	TRBV27	-	TRBJ1-1	15	TGTGCCAGCAGTTTATCCCCGACCGGGGGCACTGAAGCTTTCTTT	CASSLSPTGGTEAFF
once	TRBV7-9	TRBD2	TRBJ2-7	14	TGTGCCAGCAGCCCGCGGGAGCTTCCCTACGAGCAGTACTTC	CASSPRELPYEQYF
-	TRBV30	-	TRBJ2-3	12	TGTGCCTGGAGAGGGGGCACAGATACGCAGTATTTT	CAWRGGTDTQYF
-	TRBV6-5	-	TRBJ2-2	13	TGTGCCAGCCGGGCAGATAACACCGGGGAGCTGTTTTTT	CASRADNTGELFF
-	TRBV27	TRBD1	TRBJ1-2	13	TGTGCCAGCAGGGGGGACAGTAACTATGGCTACACCTTC	CASRGDSNYGYTF
-	TRBV6-5	TRBD1	TRBJ1-5	15	TGTGCCAGCAGCCCGATGCAGGGGGAAAATCAGCCCCAGCATTTT	CASSPMQGENQPQHF
-	TRBV19	TRBD1	TRBJ1-5	15	TGTGCCAGTAGTGAGGGGACAGGGGGCAATCAGCCCCAGCATTTT	CASSEGTGGNQPQHF
-	TRBV5-6	-	TRBJ2-7	13	TGTGCCAGCAGCTTATTAATGGCCTACGAGCAGTACTTC	CASSLLMAYEQYF
-	TRBV6-6	-	TRBJ1-6	15	TGTGCCAGCAGAGACCATTGGGTGGATAATTCACCCCTCCACTTT	CASRDHWVDNSPLHF
-	TRBV9	-	TRBJ2-1	15	TGTGCCAGCAGCGTAGGAGGTGGAGAGGGAAATGAGCAGTTCTTC	CASSVGGGEGNEQFF
-	TRBV4-1	-	TRBJ1-1	15	TGCGCCAGCAGCCAAGATCCACGGCTGAACACTGAAGCTTTCTTT	CASSQDPRLNTEAFF
-	TRBV27	TRBD2	TRBJ2-7	14	TGTGCCAGCAGTTTAGGGGCGGGGGGATACGAGCAGTACTTC	CASSLGAGGYEQYF
-	TRBV5-5	TRBD2	TRBJ2-5	16	TGTGCCAGCAGCCAGGATCCGGGACTAGTCTCGGAGACCCAGTACTTC	CASSQDPGLVSETQYF
-	TRBV6-5	TRBD1	TRBJ2-7	15	TGTGCCAGCAGTTTCGGACAGGGGGGATCCTACGAGCAGTACTTC	CASSFGQGGSYEQYF
-	TRBV4-3	TRBD2	TRBJ2-7	18	TGCGCCAGCAGCCAAGATCACCAGGGACTAGCGGGAGACTACGAGCAGTACTTC	CASSQDHQGLAGDYEQYF
-	TRBV5-1	-	TRBJ2-7	13	TGCGCCAGCAGCGCGGGACAGACATACGAGCAGTACTTC	CASSAGQTYEQYF
-	TRBV4-1	-	TRBJ2-7	15	TGCGCCAGCAGCATTAGGGGCGGGGGACAGTACGAGCAGTACTTC	CASSIRGGGQYEQYF
-	TRBV7-9	-	TRBJ1-1	14	TGTGCCAGCATCCTTGTCGGAGAGAACACTGAAGCTTTCTTT	CASILVGENTEAFF
-	TRBV28	-	TRBJ1-1	15	TGTGCCAGCAGCCTGAGGACAGACTTGAACACTGAAGCTTTCTTT	CASSLRTDLNTEAFF
-	TRBV2	-	TRBJ2-7	15	TGTGCCAGCAGCGAAGGGGCGGGGTCTGCCTACGAGCAGTACTTC	CASSEGAGSAYEQYF
-	TRBV29-1	TRBD1	TRBJ2-3	16	TGCAGCGTTGAGCTAGCACAGGGGGCCTCCACAGATACGCAGTATTTT	CSVELAQGASTDTQYF
-	TRBV6-5	-	TRBJ2-5	11	TGTGCCAGCAGCCACCAAGAGACCCAGTACTTC	CASSHQETQYF
once	TRBV10-3	TRBD1	TRBJ2-7	15	TGTGCCATCAGTGAGTCGACAGGGGTCGGCGACGAGCAGTACTTC	CAISESTGVGDEQYF
-	TRBV5-1	-	TRBJ2-7	13	TGCGCCAGCAGCGAGGAGTCGTTCTACGAGCAGTACTTC	CASSEESFYEQYF
-	TRBV13	TRBD1	TRBJ1-4	16	TGTGCCAGCAGCTCCTATCCGGGACAGGGGACCGAAAAACTGTTTTTT	CASSSYPGQGTEKLFF
-	TRBV12-5	-	TRBJ2-1	16	TGTGCTAGTGGCAGCTCAGTAGCGGAGTACTACAATGAGCAGTTCTTC	CASGSSVAEYYNEQFF
-	TRBV7-9	-	TRBJ2-7	13	TGTGCCAGCAGCTTAGGCTACGCCTACGAGCAGTACTTC	CASSLGYAYEQYF
once	TRBV6-4	TRBD1	TRBJ1-2	14	TGTGCCAGCAGTGAATCGGGGACAGGAAATGGCTACACCTTC	CASSESGTGNGYTF
-	TRBV4-3	-	TRBJ2-2	15	TGCGCCAGCAGCCAAGCGCTCAGGGGCACCGGGGAGCTGTTTTTT	CASSQALRGTGELFF
-	TRBV9	-	TRBJ1-1	15	TGTGCCAGCAGCGTAGATGGGGGCCCGAACACTGAAGCTTTCTTT	CASSVDGGPNTEAFF
-	TRBV27	-	TRBJ2-7	15	TGTGCCAGCAGTCCCTTGGGGGGGGCCCCCTACGAGCAGTACTTC	CASSPLGGAPYEQYF
-	TRBV27	TRBD2	TRBJ2-2	19	TGTGCCAGCACCCGCCAACCAGGACTAGCGACACCGAACACCGGGGAGCTGTTTTTT	CASTRQPGLATPNTGELFF
once	TRBV5-6	TRBD2	TRBJ2-7	16	TGTGCCAGCAGCTTGGGTCTAGCGGGGGTGCTCGGGGAGCAGTACTTC	CASSLGLAGVLGEQYF
-	TRBV25-1	-	TRBJ2-5	14	TGTGCCAGCGTTAAAGGTGAAGGGGAAGAGACCCAGTACTTC	CASVKGEGEETQYF
-	TRBV28	-	TRBJ1-6	14	TGTGCCAGCAGTTTAAGCGACGGTTGGCTCTCGGTCCACTTT	CASSLSDGWLSVHF
-	TRBV9	-	TRBJ2-3	13	TGTGCCAGCAGCGTAGGAGGGGAAGGTCCGCAGTATTTT	CASSVGGEGPQYF
-	TRBV27	TRBD1	TRBJ2-7	14	TGTGCCAGCAAAAAGGGGACAGGGTACGACGAGCAGTACTTC	CASKKGTGYDEQYF